The following is a T cell receptor (beta chain) sequence with its context. The sample belongs to a study of blood T cells in healthy people across ages. The CDR3 loop spans 15 amino acids. The V end was cut by 4 bases, the J end by 4 bases, with 15 bases between. Germline CDR1 and CDR2: SNHLY and FYNNEI. A J-beta primer mix and a sample-barcoded 5' primer were used in a second PCR of roughly 6 to 11 cycles. All cDNA molecules were each tagged by a template-switch adaptor with 12 random nucleotides. TCRdb recomputed calls from the 5' RACE reads with MiXCR, one row per CDR3 protein. Among roughly 640,000 distinct CDR3 sequences listed, 25% to 35% were seen once.

Sample: blood. This TCR derives from a woman older than 75 in good health. The V call is TRBV2, the J call TRBJ2-3; D might be TRBD1 or TRBD2, each matching 5 bases. CDR3 DNA sequence: TGTGCCAGCAGTGTTGGGGGTTTTAGCGCAGATACGCAGTATTTT. Translation: CASSVGGFSADTQYF.